This T cell receptor (beta chain) stems from a study of T cell changes during pregnancy in multiple sclerosis. The germline V gene has CDR1 MNHEY and CDR2 SVGAGI. The CDR3 consists of 12 residues. Trimming took off 5 bases at V and 8 bases at J, with 9 bases between the two ends. The repertoire was sequenced with immunoSEQ multiplex PCR; TCRdb's copy has only in-frame clones and lacks some. The sample has 46,000 or so clones; roughly 88% are singletons. This sequence joins TRBV6-5 and TRBJ1-4, with D uncertain. This receptor was taken from a female donor in good health, enrolled as a control in a pregnancy study. Source: peripheral blood, taken in the second trimester of pregnancy. The CDR3 DNA is TGTGCCAGCAGTCCCCCAAGCGAAAAACTGTTTTTT. This encodes CASSPPSEKLFF.